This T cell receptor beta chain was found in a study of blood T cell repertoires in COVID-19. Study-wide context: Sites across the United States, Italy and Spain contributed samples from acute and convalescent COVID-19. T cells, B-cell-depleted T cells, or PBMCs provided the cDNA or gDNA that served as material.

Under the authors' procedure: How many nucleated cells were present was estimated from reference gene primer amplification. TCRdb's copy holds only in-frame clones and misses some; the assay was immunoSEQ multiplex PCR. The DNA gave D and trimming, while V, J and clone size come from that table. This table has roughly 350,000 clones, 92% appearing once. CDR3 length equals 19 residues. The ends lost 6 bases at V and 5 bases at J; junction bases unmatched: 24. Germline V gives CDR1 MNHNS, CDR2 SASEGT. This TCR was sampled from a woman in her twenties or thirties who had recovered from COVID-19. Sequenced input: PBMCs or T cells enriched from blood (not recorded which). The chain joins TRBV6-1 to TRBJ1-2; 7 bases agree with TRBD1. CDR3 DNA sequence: TGTGCCAGCAGCGAACCCCTCCCCCACAGGGGCGCGGGATCTTATGGCTACACCTTC. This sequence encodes CASSEPLPHRGAGSYGYTF.